The 31 T cell receptor beta chains below come from one sample, sequenced in a study of T cells in Graves' hyperthyroidism and ophthalmopathy. Researchers amplified the TCR beta CDR3 regions from RNA transcripts. The study used the HTBI primer set for a first-round RT-PCR of the TCR CDR3. A single record per CDR3 protein comes from TCRdb applying MiXCR to the multiplex PCR reads. Among more than 600,000 distinct CDR3 sequences listed, about 17% were seen once. Sequencing was performed on blood. The receptors stem from a man aged 18 to 29 with Graves' hyperthyroidism.

This clonotype was seen only a few times. The chain joins TRBV5-1 to TRBJ1-5; D unclear. Germline CDR1 reads SGHRS; CDR2 reads YFSETQ. This CDR3 has 17 amino acids. V lost 0 bases and J 1 base, leaving 14 bases between the germline ends. The DNA of the CDR3 is TGCGCCAGCAGCTTGGATGGCGGGTCGTGGAGCAATCAGCCCCAGCATTTT. This codes for CASSLDGGSWSNQPQHF.

This clonotype was recorded many times. J is TRBJ2-2 and V is TRBV7-2; D is ambiguous. The length of the CDR3 is 13 residues. The V and J ends lost 5 bases and 1 base respectively, with 5 bases between them. Germline CDR1 is SGHTA and CDR2 is FQGNSA. In DNA form, the CDR3 reads TGTGCCAGCAGCCCACAGAACACCGGGGAGCTGTTTTTT. Amino acids: CASSPQNTGELFF.

Many counts were recorded for this clonotype. The chain recombines TRBV30 with TRBJ2-5, with 7 bases matching TRBD1. Germline CDR1 is GTSNPN and CDR2 is SVGIG (reference sequence). Unmatched junction bases numbered 14, after V lost 0 bases and J lost 7 bases. CDR3 length equals 16 residues. CDR3 region: CAWSVRGGPGRSTQYF. CDR3 bases: TGTGCCTGGAGTGTACGAGGGGGCCCGGGACGTTCGACCCAGTACTTC.

The gene calls are TRBV2 and TRBJ1-1; D remains ambiguous. CDR3 length equals 14 residues. V lost 7 bases and J lost 1, with 13 bases in between. Per germline, CDR1 SNHLY and CDR2 FYNNEI. Here the CDR3 reads CASTEPRQNTEAFF. Written as DNA, the CDR3 is TGTGCCAGCACAGAACCCAGGCAGAACACTGAAGCTTTCTTT.

This clonotype turned up a few times. The chain has TRBV20-1 and TRBJ1-2; tentatively, D is TRBD1 (6 bases). CDR1 is DFQATT, CDR2 SNEGSKA, per germline (reference sequence). V gave up 8 bases and J gave up 6 bases, with 16 bases separating them. This CDR3 comprises 12 residues. CDR3 bases: TGCAGTACCCTTAGGGGGATTGATGGCTACACCTTC. It codes for CSTLRGIDGYTF.

In its sample, this clonotype was seen a few times. A junction end diverges from the germline sequence, so it may reflect a read error. This sequence joins TRBV28 and TRBJ2-3; 8 nucleotides match TRBD2. Per the germline V gene, CDR1 is MDHEN and CDR2 is SYDVKM. The CDR3 totals 16 residues. The CDR3 region is CAGSFKRTSWPDTQYF. The CDR3 DNA follows: TGTGCCGGCAGTTTTAAACGGACTAGCTGGCCAGATACGCAGTATTTT. The full variable domain, rest sourced from reference TRBV28 and TRBJ2-3, is DVKVTQSSRYLVKRTGEKVFLECVQDMDHENMFWYRQDPGLGLRLIYFSYDVKMKEKGDIPEGYSVSREKKERFSLILESASTNQTSMYLCAGSFKRTSWPDTQYFGPGTRLTVL.

This chain links TRBV15 with TRBJ1-1; D is perhaps TRBD1 (6 bases). This CDR3 has 13 amino acids. Germline-derived CDR1 and CDR2 are LNHNV and YYDKDF (reference sequence). Trimming stripped 7 bases from V and 4 bases from J, with 13 bases between. The CDR3 DNA is TGTGCCACCAAGGCGGGGGGGGCCACTGAAGCTTTCTTT. This sequence encodes CATKAGGATEAFF.

A few counts support this clonotype. CDR3 in amino acids: CASSPLGEADTGELFF. CDR3 DNA: TGTGCCAGCAGCCCCCTGGGGGAGGCGGACACCGGGGAGCTGTTTTTT. The rearrangement joins TRBV7-6 to TRBJ2-2; TRBD2 might be the D (6 bases). The germline gives CDR1 SGHVS, CDR2 FNYEAQ. The germline V and J ends were trimmed by 5 bases and 3 bases, with 16 bases remaining between them. The CDR3 sequence is 16 residues long.

This clonotype was recorded many times. The chain is built from TRBV28 and TRBJ1-2, with D possibly TRBD1 on 5 matching bases. This CDR3 comprises 12 residues. The germline V gene has CDR1 MDHEN and CDR2 SYDVKM. Trimming left V 11 bases short and J 0 bases short, with 10 bases between. The CDR3 DNA is TGTGCCCTTAGGGGTTCTAACTATGGCTACACCTTC. Translation: CALRGSNYGYTF.

This clonotype was seen repeatedly, ten times or more. The DNA of the CDR3 is TGCAGTGCTCTCACTAGCGGGAGAAGGGAGCAGTTCTTC. Translating it yields CSALTSGRREQFF. The V and J genes are TRBV20-1 and TRBJ2-1; 11 positions agree with TRBD2. The germline V gene has CDR1 DFQATT and CDR2 SNEGSKA (reference sequence). Germline trimming cut 5 bases from V and 10 bases from J; bases unmatched to any gene: 7. The CDR3 is made up of 13 amino acids.

This rearrangement joins TRBV3-1 to TRBJ2-1; D may be TRBD1 (7 bases). CDR3 length: 18 residues. CDR1 and CDR2 from the germline V gene are LGHDT and YNNKEL (reference sequence). V lost 0 bases to trimming and J lost 7 bases, with 22 bases between them. CDR3 bases: TGTGCCAGCAGCCAAGATCGGTCCTATGGCAGGGGGAGGAATGAGCAGTTCTTC. Encoded protein: CASSQDRSYGRGRNEQFF.

The chain employs TRBV5-1 and TRBJ1-1, with D possibly TRBD1 on 6 matching bases. Germline V gene lookup returns CDR1 SGHRS and CDR2 YFSETQ. V dropped 4 bases and J dropped 3 bases, with 19 bases sitting between them. The length of the CDR3 is 16 residues. CDR3 sequence reads: CASSTTTGRLDTEAFF. In nucleotides, the CDR3 is TGCGCCAGCAGCACCACTACAGGGAGATTGGACACTGAAGCTTTCTTT.

This clonotype has a handful of counts. CDR3 DNA: TGCAGTGCCCTCGAGACAGGGTCCTACGAGCAGTACTTC. Amino acid sequence: CSALETGSYEQYF. The V gene is TRBV20-1, the J gene TRBJ2-7; 7 bases align to TRBD1. V shed 6 bases, J shed 1 base, and the junction held 6 bases outside the gene matches. This CDR3 comprises 13 residues. Germline V lookup: CDR1 DFQATT, CDR2 SNEGSKA (reference sequence).

This clonotype was recorded many times. The chain couples TRBV5-4 to TRBJ2-5; 8 bases are a match to TRBD1. The trim removed 4 bases at V and 4 bases at J, leaving 3 bases unmatched. This CDR3 is 13 amino acids long. Germline V lookup: CDR1 SGHNT, CDR2 YYREEE (reference sequence). DNA for the CDR3: TGTGCCAGCAGCCCACAGGGGGTAGAGACCCAGTACTTC. It encodes CASSPQGVETQYF.

The table lists this clonotype with many counts. The chain links TRBV7-3 to TRBJ2-6; D not resolved. V shed 6 bases and J shed 4 bases, with 10 bases lying between them. CDR3 length: 14 amino acids. The germline V gene has CDR1 SGHTA and CDR2 FQGTGA. CDR3 DNA: TGTGCCAGCAGTCCGGCCGCCGGGGCCAACGTCCTGACTTTC. Translation: CASSPAAGANVLTF.

This clonotype was seen more than once but under ten times. V usage is TRBV19 and J usage is TRBJ1-5; D call uncertain. V lost 8 bases to trimming and J lost 4 bases, with 12 bases between them. The length of the CDR3 is 13 residues. The V gene's germline CDR1 is LNHDA and CDR2 SQIVND (reference sequence). Here the CDR3 reads CASEGTKNQPQHF. The CDR3 DNA reads as TGTGCCAGTGAAGGCACCAAAAATCAGCCCCAGCATTTT.

The chain uses TRBV7-8 and TRBJ1-6; D might be TRBD1 (5 bases). V was pared by 1 base and J by 9 bases, with 13 bases between. The CDR3 has 15 residues. Germline V CDR1 and CDR2: SGHVS, FQNEAQ. The CDR3 nucleotides are TGTGCCAGCAGCTTAGTTGGGACGGCCTTTTCACCCCTCCACTTT. As protein: CASSLVGTAFSPLHF.

This clonotype was seen many times. This CDR3 reads CATSSQGRFGEYF. CDR3 bases: TGTGCCACCAGTTCTCAAGGGCGTTTTGGGGAGTACTTC. The chain links TRBV15 to TRBJ2-5; D gene uncertain. Germline lookup yields CDR1 LNHNV and CDR2 YYDKDF (reference sequence). The V end lost 6 bases, the J end lost 12 bases, and 20 bases lay between the germline ends. This CDR3 region has 13 residues. The whole variable domain, remainder taken from reference TRBV15 and TRBJ2-5, is DAMVIQNPRYQVTQFGKPVTLSCSQTLNHNVMYWYQQKSSQAPKLLFHYYDKDFNNEADTPDNFQSRRPNTSFCFLDIRSPGLGDTAMYLCATSSQGRFGEYFGPGTRLLVL.

This clonotype was detected a few times. The chain carries TRBV6-5 and TRBJ2-1; possible D gene TRBD2, 5 bases. The germline gives CDR1 MNHEY, CDR2 SVGAGI. The V gene lost 3 bases and the J gene lost 3 bases, with 12 bases spanning the gap. CDR3 size: 15 residues. CDR3 DNA sequence: TGTGCCAGCAGTTATGAGAGGGTTTACTACAATGAGCAGTTCTTC. This translates into CASSYERVYYNEQFF.

This clonotype was counted ten times or more. The rearrangement joins TRBV12-5 to TRBJ2-2; 12 bases map to TRBD2. Germline CDR1 reads LGHNT; CDR2 reads FRNRAP. After removal of 3 bases from V and 6 bases from J, the junction contained 11 bases not matched to a gene. This CDR3 has 18 residues. The CDR3 coding sequence is TGTGCTAGTGGTTTCCCAGCTAGCGGGAGGGCCCGACCCGGGGAGCTGTTTTTT. Amino acid sequence: CASGFPASGRARPGELFF.

This clonotype has ten or more counts. The rearrangement uses TRBV7-9 and TRBJ1-1; D call uncertain. The CDR3 sequence is 13 residues long. Germline lookup yields CDR1 SEHNR and CDR2 FQNEAQ (reference sequence). V lost 8 bases to trimming and J lost 1 base, with 11 bases between them. The CDR3 bases are TGTGCCAGCTCACTTCAAAAGAACACTGAAGCTTTCTTT. Translation gives CASSLQKNTEAFF.

This clonotype was found a few times. The genes are TRBV6-1 and TRBJ2-7, with D possibly TRBD1 on 5 matching bases. The germline gives CDR1 MNHNS, CDR2 SASEGT. The CDR3 is 15 amino acids. Deletions cut 5 bases from V and 3 bases from J, with 17 bases between. The CDR3 nucleotides read TGTGCCAGCAGTCTACAGGTAGAAAGTAACTACGAGCAGTACTTC. It encodes CASSLQVESNYEQYF.

The chain links TRBV7-9 to TRBJ2-7, with a weak D call TRBD2 (6 bases). This CDR3 comprises 15 residues. Germline CDR1 reads SEHNR; CDR2 reads FQNEAQ (reference sequence). Trimming removed 5 bases from V and 1 base from J, with 15 bases in between. CDR3 sequence: CASSLRGVSSYEQYF. DNA for the CDR3: TGTGCCAGCAGCCTCCGCGGGGTCTCATCCTACGAGCAGTACTTC.

This clonotype was seen at least ten times. J is TRBJ2-5 and V is TRBV7-2, with a tentative D call TRBD2 (5 bases). The CDR3 consists of 13 residues. V was trimmed by 5 bases and J by 2 bases, leaving 9 bases between them. The germline CDR1 and CDR2 sequences are SGHTA and FQGNSA. CDR3 residues: CASSRERQETQYF. CDR3 in DNA: TGTGCCAGCAGCCGCGAGCGGCAAGAGACCCAGTACTTC. Full variable domain (outside the CDR3, taken from reference TRBV7-2 and TRBJ2-5): GAGVSQSPSNKVTEKGKDVELRCDPISGHTALYWYRQSLGQGLEFLIYFQGNSAPDKSGLPSDRFSAERTGGSVSTLTIQRTQQEDSAVYLCASSRERQETQYFGPGTRLLVL.

Concerning this clonotype itself: One base away lies a much larger clone, so this may be a sequencing read error. The chain recombines TRBV28 with TRBJ2-7, with 9 bases identical to TRBD1. This CDR3 spans 13 amino acids. The germline V gene has CDR1 MDHEN and CDR2 SYDVKM. The CDR3 DNA reads TGTGCCAGCGGACAGGGGACAACCTACGAGCAGCACTTC. It is translated as CASGQGTTYEQHF.

CDR3 amino acids: CASSEIAGGAMEQYF. The DNA of the CDR3 is TGTGCCAGCAGTGAAATAGCGGGAGGAGCTATGGAGCAGTATTTT. This chain joins TRBV6-1 and TRBJ2-3, with 10 bases fitting TRBD2. Per germline, CDR1 MNHNS and CDR2 SASEGT. V shed 2 bases, J shed 11 bases, and the junction held 10 bases outside the gene matches. This CDR3 is 15 amino acids long.

This clonotype was detected only a few times. V usage is TRBV20-1 and J usage is TRBJ2-1; 11 bases map to TRBD2. J was trimmed by 0 bases and V by 5 bases; bases with no gene match: 12. The CDR3 is 18 amino acids. Germline V gene lookup returns CDR1 DFQATT and CDR2 SNEGSKA (reference sequence). The CDR3 sequence: CSAYLAGGPVGSYNEQFF. CDR3 bases: TGCAGTGCTTACTTAGCGGGAGGGCCAGTAGGCTCCTACAATGAGCAGTTCTTC.

Turning to this clonotype: Possible read error: a much larger clone is one base away. The V call is TRBV28, the J call TRBJ1-5, with D maybe TRBD1 (6 bases). V was clipped by 8 bases and J by 5 bases, with 10 bases between them. The CDR3 loop spans 12 amino acids. Per the germline V gene, CDR1 is MDHEN and CDR2 is SYDVKM. CDR3 in DNA: TGTGCCAGCGCCAGGGGATATCAGCCCCAGCATTTT. Translation gives CASARGYQPQHF.

This clonotype was detected only a few times. The chain employs TRBV7-2 and TRBJ1-2, with unresolved D. This CDR3 is built from 13 residues. V lost 5 bases and J lost 8, with 15 bases in between. Looked up from germline, CDR1 is SGHTA and CDR2 is FQGNSA. CDR3 loop: CASSLPGTVGYTF. CDR3 bases: TGTGCCAGCAGCCTCCCGGGAACAGTGGGCTACACCTTC.

This clonotype appeared many times. The rearrangement joins TRBV6-1 to TRBJ1-5, with D possibly matching TRBD1 (5 bases). The CDR3 has 15 residues. Trimming left V 7 bases short and J 2 bases short, with 15 bases between. Germline V gene sequence: CDR1 MNHNS, CDR2 SASEGT. The CDR3 reads CASNYQGLGNQPQHF. The CDR3 region has the DNA TGTGCCAGCAACTATCAGGGTTTGGGCAATCAGCCCCAGCATTTT.

The CDR3 reads CASSQDEGDINYGYTF. The CDR3 DNA follows: TGTGCCAGCAGCCAAGATGAGGGGGATATAAACTATGGCTACACCTTC. The rearrangement joins TRBV14 to TRBJ1-2, with D perhaps matching TRBD1 (6 bases). The ends were cut back, 0 bases at V and 2 bases at J, with 13 bases in the middle. CDR1 is SGHDN and CDR2 is FVKESK in the germline V gene. The CDR3 totals 16 residues.